The rows below give T cell receptor beta chains drawn from one sample of a study of T-cell memory formation after mild COVID-19. MiXCR, applied by TCRdb to the 5' RACE reads, yields one record per CDR3 protein. The sample comprises approximately 35,000 distinct CDR3 sequences, around 20% of which are singletons, and 1.5% rests with the top ten. Sequencing was performed on PBMCs or a T cell subset sorted from them (not recorded which). The receptor set was obtained from an adult who had mild COVID-19 (a few samples of this study predate the infection). Cell type and time point are not known. The CDR3 runs from the conserved cysteine through the conserved F or W. The D gene is left open where the match is weak. Clone sizes are given selectively: once, few, many, or a class where the clone is expanded.

v_call	clone_size	d_call	j_call	cdr3_nt	cdr3_aa
TRBV5-4	many	TRBD1	TRBJ2-3	TGTGCCAGCAGCCCGGCAGGGGGCAAGAGAACAGATACGCAGTATTTT	CASSPAGGKRTDTQYF
TRBV12-3/TRBV12-4	many	TRBD1	TRBJ1-5	TGTGCCAGCAGTAAGGTGACAGGGTCTGACCAGCCCCAGCATTTT	CASSKVTGSDQPQHF
TRBV5-4	few	TRBD2	TRBJ2-3	TGTGCCAGCAGCTTTATCGGGGGGGTAAGCACAGATACGCAGTATTTT	CASSFIGGVSTDTQYF
TRBV11-1	many	NA	TRBJ2-5	TGTGCCAGCAGCTTTGTAGCGGACCTGGGGACCCAGTACTTC	CASSFVADLGTQYF
TRBV12-3/TRBV12-4	many	TRBD1	TRBJ2-7	TGTGCCAGCAGTTCCGGACAGGACTACGAGCAGTACTTC	CASSSGQDYEQYF
TRBV30	few	NA	TRBJ1-5	TGTGCCTGGAGTGCAACCGAGACGTGGTATCAGCCCCAGCATTTT	CAWSATETWYQPQHF
TRBV6-6	many	NA	TRBJ1-6	TGTGCCAGCAGTTACGCGGAGGATTCACCCCTCCACTTT	CASSYAEDSPLHF
TRBV19	many	TRBD1	TRBJ2-1	TGTGCCAGTAGTATCTCCGGGACAGGGGGGACCTACAATGAGCAGTTCTTC	CASSISGTGGTYNEQFF
TRBV30	many	NA	TRBJ1-5	TGTGCCTGGAGTGCACGAAGCAATCAGCCCCAGCATTTT	CAWSARSNQPQHF
TRBV12-3/TRBV12-4	NA	NA	TRBJ1-1	TGTGCCAGCAGGTCAATGAACACTGAAGCTTTCTTT	CASRSMNTEAFF
TRBV2	many	NA	TRBJ1-2	TGTGCCAGCTTAGAGTCAGGGTTTGGCTACACCTTC	CASLESGFGYTF
TRBV3-1	NA	TRBD2	TRBJ2-2	TGTGCCAGCAGCCAAGAGACTAGCGGGGGGGCCAACACCGGGGAGCTGTTTTTT	CASSQETSGGANTGELFF
TRBV3-1	many	NA	TRBJ1-1	TGTGCCAGCAGCCAAGATACGGGCGGCAACACTGAAGCTTTCTTT	CASSQDTGGNTEAFF
TRBV6-1	many	TRBD1	TRBJ2-2	TGTGCCAGCAGTGGCACGGGACAGCTTACCGGGGAGCTGTTTTTT	CASSGTGQLTGELFF
TRBV12-3/TRBV12-4	few	NA	TRBJ2-1	TGTGCCAGCAGTTTAGCGGGGGCAGGGGTCAGCAATGAGCAGTTCTTC	CASSLAGAGVSNEQFF
TRBV20-1	many	NA	TRBJ2-3	TGCAGTGCTAGAACGCGGGGATGGACAGATACGCAGTATTTT	CSARTRGWTDTQYF
TRBV7-9	NA	NA	TRBJ2-1	TGTGCCAGCCGCAGGGAGGAGGGCAATGAGCAGTTCTTC	CASRREEGNEQFF
TRBV7-9	many	NA	TRBJ1-2	TGTGCCAGCAGCTTAGTCCAAACAGGGTCCTATGGCTACACCTTC	CASSLVQTGSYGYTF
TRBV6-1	NA	NA	TRBJ2-3	TGTGCCTCCACCAGGGGGGCTGGGACAGATACGCAGTATTTT	CASTRGAGTDTQYF
TRBV7-6	many	TRBD2	TRBJ2-1	TGTGCCAGCAGCTTAATAGCGGGGAAAAATGAGCAGTTCTTC	CASSLIAGKNEQFF